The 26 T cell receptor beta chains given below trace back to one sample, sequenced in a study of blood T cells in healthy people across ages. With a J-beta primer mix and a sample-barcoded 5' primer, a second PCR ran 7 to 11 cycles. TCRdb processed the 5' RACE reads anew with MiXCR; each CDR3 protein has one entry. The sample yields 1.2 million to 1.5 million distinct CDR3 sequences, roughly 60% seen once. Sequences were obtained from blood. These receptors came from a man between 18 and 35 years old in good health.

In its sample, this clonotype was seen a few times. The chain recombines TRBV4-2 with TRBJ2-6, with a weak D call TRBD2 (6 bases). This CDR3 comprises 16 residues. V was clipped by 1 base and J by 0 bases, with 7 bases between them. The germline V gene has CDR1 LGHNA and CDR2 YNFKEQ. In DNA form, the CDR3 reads TGTGCCAGCAGCCAAGGCGGGATCTCTGGGGCCAACGTCCTGACTTTC. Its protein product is CASSQGGISGANVLTF.

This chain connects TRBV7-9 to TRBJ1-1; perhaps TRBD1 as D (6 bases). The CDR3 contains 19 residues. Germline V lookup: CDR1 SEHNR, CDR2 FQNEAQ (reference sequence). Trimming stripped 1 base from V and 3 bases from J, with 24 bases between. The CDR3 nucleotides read TGTGCCAGCAGCTTAGACGGGGGACATCTCGTGGACCTAGACACTGAAGCTTTCTTT. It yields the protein CASSLDGGHLVDLDTEAFF.

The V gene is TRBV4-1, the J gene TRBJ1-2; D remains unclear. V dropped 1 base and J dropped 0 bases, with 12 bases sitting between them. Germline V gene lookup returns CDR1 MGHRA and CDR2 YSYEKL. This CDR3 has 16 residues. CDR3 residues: CASSQVVGISNYGYTF. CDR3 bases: TGCGCCAGCAGCCAAGTTGTTGGCATTTCTAACTATGGCTACACCTTC.

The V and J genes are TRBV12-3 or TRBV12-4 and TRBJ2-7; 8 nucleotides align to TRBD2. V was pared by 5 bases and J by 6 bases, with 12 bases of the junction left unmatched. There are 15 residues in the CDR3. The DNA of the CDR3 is TGTGCCAGCAGTCCCCCCGGGAGGGGAAATGGCGAGCAGTACTTC. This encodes CASSPPGRGNGEQYF.

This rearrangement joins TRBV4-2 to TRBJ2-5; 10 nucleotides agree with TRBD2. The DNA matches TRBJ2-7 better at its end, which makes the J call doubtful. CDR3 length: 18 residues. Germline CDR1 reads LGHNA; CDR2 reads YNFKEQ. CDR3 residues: CASSQYGQVAGGRPEQYF. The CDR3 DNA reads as TGTGCCAGCAGCCAATATGGGCAAGTAGCGGGAGGCCGTCCCGAGCAGTACTTC.

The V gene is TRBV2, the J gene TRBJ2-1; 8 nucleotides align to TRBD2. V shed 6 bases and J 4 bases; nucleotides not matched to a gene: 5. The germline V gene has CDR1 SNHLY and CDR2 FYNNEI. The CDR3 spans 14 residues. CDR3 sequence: CASRLSGGYNEQFF. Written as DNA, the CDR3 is TGTGCCAGCAGGCTAAGCGGGGGATACAATGAGCAGTTCTTC.

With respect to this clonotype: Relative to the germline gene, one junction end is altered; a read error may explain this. The CDR3 coding sequence is TGTGCCAGCAGCCAATCGTATGGGGGGGCCAGAAACATTCAGTACTTC. It encodes CASSQSYGGARNIQYF. The chain employs TRBV16 and TRBJ2-4, with D possibly being TRBD2 (7 bases). Germline V gene data show CDR1 as KGHSY and CDR2 as FQNENV. The CDR3 is 16 amino acids. The full variable domain, rest sourced from reference TRBV16 and TRBJ2-4, is GEEVAQTPKHLVRGEGQKAKLYCAPIKGHSYVFWYQQVLKNEFKFLISFQNENVFDETGMPKERFSAKCLPNSPCSLEIQATKLEDSAVYFCASSQSYGGARNIQYFGAGTRLSVL.

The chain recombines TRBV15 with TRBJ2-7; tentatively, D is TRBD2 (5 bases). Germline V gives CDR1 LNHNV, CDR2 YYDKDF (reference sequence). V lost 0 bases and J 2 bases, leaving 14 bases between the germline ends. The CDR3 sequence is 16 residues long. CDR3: CATSRDLGLATYEQYF. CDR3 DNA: TGTGCCACCAGCAGAGATCTCGGACTGGCAACCTACGAGCAGTACTTC.

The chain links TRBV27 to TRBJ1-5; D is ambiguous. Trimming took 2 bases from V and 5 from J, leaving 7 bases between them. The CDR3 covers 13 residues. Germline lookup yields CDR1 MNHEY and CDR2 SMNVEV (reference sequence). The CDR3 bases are TGTGCCAGCAGTTTAGACACCTATCAGCCCCAGCATTTT. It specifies CASSLDTYQPQHF.

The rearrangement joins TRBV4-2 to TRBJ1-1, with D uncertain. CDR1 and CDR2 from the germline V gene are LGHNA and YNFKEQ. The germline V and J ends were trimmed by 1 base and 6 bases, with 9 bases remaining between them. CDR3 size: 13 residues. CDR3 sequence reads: CASSQVLRAEAFF. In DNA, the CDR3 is TGTGCCAGCAGCCAAGTCCTGCGCGCTGAAGCTTTCTTT.

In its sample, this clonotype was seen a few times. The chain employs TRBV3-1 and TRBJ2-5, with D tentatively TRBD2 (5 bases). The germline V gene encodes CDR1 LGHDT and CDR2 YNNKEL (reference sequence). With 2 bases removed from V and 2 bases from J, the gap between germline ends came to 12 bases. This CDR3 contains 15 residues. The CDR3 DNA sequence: TGTGCCAGCAGCCAACTGACGGGAAGGCAAGAGACCCAGTACTTC. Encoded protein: CASSQLTGRQETQYF.

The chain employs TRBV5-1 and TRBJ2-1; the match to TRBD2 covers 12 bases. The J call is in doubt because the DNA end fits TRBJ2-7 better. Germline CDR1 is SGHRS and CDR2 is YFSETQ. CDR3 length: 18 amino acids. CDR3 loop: CASSSLLAGGSSYNEQYF. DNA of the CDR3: TGCGCCAGCAGCTCGCTACTAGCGGGAGGAAGCTCCTACAATGAGCAGTACTTC.

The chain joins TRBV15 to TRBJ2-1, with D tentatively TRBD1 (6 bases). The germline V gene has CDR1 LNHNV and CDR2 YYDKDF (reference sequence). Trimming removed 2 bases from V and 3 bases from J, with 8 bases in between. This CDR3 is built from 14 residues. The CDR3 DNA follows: TGTGCCACCAGCAGACAGGACAGCTACAATGAGCAGTTCTTC. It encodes CATSRQDSYNEQFF.

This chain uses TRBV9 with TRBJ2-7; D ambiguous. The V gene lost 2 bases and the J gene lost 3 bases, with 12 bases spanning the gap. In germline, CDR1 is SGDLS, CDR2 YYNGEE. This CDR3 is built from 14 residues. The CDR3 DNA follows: TGTGCCAGCAGCGTTAGTTTCTCCAGCTACGAGCAGTACTTC. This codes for CASSVSFSSYEQYF. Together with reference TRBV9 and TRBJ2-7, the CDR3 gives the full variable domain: DSGVTQTPKHLITATGQRVTLRCSPRSGDLSVYWYQQSLDQGLQFLIQYYNGEERAKGNILERFSAQQFPDLHSELNLSSLELGDSALYFCASSVSFSSYEQYFGPGTRLTVT.

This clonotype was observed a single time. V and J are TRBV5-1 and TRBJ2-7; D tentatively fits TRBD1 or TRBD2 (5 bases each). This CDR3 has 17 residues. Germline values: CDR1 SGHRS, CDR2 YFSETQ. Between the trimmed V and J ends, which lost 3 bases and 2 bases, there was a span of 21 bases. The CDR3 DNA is TGCGCCAGCAGCTCTCCCCGGGGCGAGATGGGTACCTACGAGCAGTACTTC. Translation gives CASSSPRGEMGTYEQYF.

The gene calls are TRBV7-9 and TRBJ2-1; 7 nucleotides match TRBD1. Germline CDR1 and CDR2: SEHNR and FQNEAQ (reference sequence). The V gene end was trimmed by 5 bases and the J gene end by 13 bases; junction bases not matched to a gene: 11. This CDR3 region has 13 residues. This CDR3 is CASSAGTEETQFF. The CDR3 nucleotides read TGTGCCAGCAGCGCCGGGACAGAAGAGACCCAGTTCTTC.

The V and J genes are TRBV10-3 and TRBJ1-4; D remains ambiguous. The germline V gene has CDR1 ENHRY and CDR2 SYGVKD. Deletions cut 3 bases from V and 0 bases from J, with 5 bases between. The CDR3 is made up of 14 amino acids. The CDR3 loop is CAISDIATNEKLFF. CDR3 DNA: TGTGCCATCAGTGACATCGCAACTAATGAAAAACTGTTTTTT.

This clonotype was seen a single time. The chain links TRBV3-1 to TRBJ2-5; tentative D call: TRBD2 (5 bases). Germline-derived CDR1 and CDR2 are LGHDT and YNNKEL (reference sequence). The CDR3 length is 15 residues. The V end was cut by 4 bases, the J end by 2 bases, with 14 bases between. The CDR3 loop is CASSRLTTRQETQYF. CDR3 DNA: TGTGCCAGCAGCCGGCTGACTACCCGACAAGAGACCCAGTACTTC.

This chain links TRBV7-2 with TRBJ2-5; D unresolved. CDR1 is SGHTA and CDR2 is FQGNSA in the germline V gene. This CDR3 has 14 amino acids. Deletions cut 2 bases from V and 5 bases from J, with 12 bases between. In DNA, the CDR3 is TGTGCCAGCAGCTTAAGAAGGGAAGGGGAGACCCAGTACTTC. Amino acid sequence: CASSLRREGETQYF.

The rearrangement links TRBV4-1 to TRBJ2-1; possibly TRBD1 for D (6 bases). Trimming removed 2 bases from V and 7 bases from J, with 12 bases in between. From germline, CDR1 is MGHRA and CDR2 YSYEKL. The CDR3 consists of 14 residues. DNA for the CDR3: TGCGCCAGCAGCCAATCGGACAGTTATAATGAGCAGTTCTTC. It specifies CASSQSDSYNEQFF.

The CDR3 loop is CASRPTRGTGELFF. The CDR3 nucleotides are TGTGCCAGCAGGCCAACAAGGGGCACCGGGGAGCTGTTTTTT. The chain employs TRBV9 and TRBJ2-2; weak D call: TRBD1 (5 bases). There are 14 residues in the CDR3. Trimming pared 5 bases from V and 4 bases from J, leaving 12 bases between. Germline V gene lookup returns CDR1 SGDLS and CDR2 YYNGEE.

DNA of the CDR3: TGTGCCATCAGTAGGACAGGGGAAAGCTCCTACGAGCAGTACTTC. It yields the protein CAISRTGESSYEQYF. The chain couples TRBV10-3 to TRBJ2-7; 9 bases are shared with TRBD1. Germline lookup yields CDR1 ENHRY and CDR2 SYGVKD. There are 15 residues in the CDR3. The V and J ends lost 5 bases and 0 bases, in that order; junction bases with no gene match: 5.

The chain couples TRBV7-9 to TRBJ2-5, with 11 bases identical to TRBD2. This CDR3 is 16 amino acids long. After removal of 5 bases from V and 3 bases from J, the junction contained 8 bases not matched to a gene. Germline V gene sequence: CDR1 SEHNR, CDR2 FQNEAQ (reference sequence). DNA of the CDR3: TGTGCCAGCAGCCTCCCCCGACTAGCGGGAAAAGAGACCCAGTACTTC. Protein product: CASSLPRLAGKETQYF.

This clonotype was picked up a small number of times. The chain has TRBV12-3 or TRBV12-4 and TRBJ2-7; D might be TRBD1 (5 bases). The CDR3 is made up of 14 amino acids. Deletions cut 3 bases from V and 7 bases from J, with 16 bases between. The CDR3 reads CASSFDRGSSEQYF. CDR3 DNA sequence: TGTGCCAGCAGTTTCGACAGAGGTTCGTCAGAGCAGTACTTC.

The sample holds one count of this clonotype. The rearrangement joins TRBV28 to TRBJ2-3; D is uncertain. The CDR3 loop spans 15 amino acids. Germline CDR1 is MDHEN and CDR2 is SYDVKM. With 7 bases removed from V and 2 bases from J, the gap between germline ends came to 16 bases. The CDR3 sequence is CASNRDGLNTDTQYF. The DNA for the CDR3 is TGTGCCAGCAACCGTGATGGCCTAAACACAGATACGCAGTATTTT.

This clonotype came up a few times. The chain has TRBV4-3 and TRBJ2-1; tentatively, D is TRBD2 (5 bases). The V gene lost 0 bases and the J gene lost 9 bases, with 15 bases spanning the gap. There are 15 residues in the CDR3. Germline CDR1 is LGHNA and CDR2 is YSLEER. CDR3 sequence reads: CASSQDRRILSEQFF. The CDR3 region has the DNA TGCGCCAGCAGCCAAGATAGGAGGATCCTCAGTGAGCAGTTCTTC.